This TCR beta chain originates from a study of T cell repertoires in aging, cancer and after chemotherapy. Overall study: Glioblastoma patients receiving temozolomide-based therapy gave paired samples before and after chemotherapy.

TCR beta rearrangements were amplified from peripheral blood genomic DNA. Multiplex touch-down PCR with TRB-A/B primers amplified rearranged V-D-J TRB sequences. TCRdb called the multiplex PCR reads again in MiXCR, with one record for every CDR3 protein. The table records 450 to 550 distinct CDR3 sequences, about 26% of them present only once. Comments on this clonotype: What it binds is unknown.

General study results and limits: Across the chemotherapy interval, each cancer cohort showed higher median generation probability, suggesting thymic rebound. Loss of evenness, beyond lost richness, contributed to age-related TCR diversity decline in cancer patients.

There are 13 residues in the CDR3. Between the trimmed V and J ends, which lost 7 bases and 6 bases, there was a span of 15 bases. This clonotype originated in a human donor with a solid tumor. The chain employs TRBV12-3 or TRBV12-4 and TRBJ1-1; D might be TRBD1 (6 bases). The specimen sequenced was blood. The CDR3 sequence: CASKGRGAPEAFF. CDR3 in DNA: TGTGCCAGCAAGGGCAGGGGAGCCCCTGAAGCTTTCTTT.